A single sample is the source of the 22 T cell receptor beta chains below, sequenced in a study of CD8 T cells in Susac syndrome. Random hexamers primed reverse transcription of about 0.5 to 1 ug RNA. TCRdb called the immunoSEQ multiplex PCR reads again in MiXCR, with one record for every CDR3 protein. The top ten hold roughly 0.5% of the sample, which has about 75,000 distinct CDR3 sequences, roughly 94% seen once. The sequencing sample was made of CD8+ T cells from PBMCs. The receptor source for this set is a human donor with Susac syndrome.

V is TRBV6-1 and J is TRBJ2-7, with D perhaps TRBD1 (6 bases). The CDR3 runs 15 residues. With 2 bases removed from V and 3 bases from J, the gap between germline ends came to 14 bases. CDR1 is MNHNS and CDR2 is SASEGT in the germline V gene. Here the CDR3 DNA reads TGTGCCAGCAGTGAAACGGGCCAGGGGATCTACGAGCAGTACTTC. Protein: CASSETGQGIYEQYF.

The gene calls are TRBV27 and TRBJ1-5; no clear D. With 8 bases removed from V and 6 bases from J, the gap between germline ends came to 14 bases. Germline values: CDR1 MNHEY, CDR2 SMNVEV (reference sequence). The CDR3 has 13 residues. The DNA of the CDR3 is TGTGCCAGCGGGCATCCTTTCGGTCAGCCCCAGCATTTT. Residues: CASGHPFGQPQHF.

The sample holds a few counts of this clonotype. The CDR3 loop is CASSYRDIQETQYF. The CDR3 region has the DNA TGTGCCAGCAGTTACCGGGACATCCAAGAGACCCAGTACTTC. The chain uses TRBV6-2 or TRBV6-3 and TRBJ2-5, with a weak D call TRBD1 (6 bases). V was pared by 2 bases and J by 1 base, with 8 bases between. Germline V gene sequence: CDR1 MNHEY, CDR2 SVGEGT. The CDR3 extends over 14 amino acids.

Details on this clonotype: The junction does not match germline at one end; this may be a read error. The gene calls are TRBV30 and TRBJ2-1; no firm D call. The CDR3 extends over 20 amino acids. CDR1 and CDR2 (germline): GTSNPN, SVGIG (reference sequence). The chain's CDR3 is CAWSYTNPPKTLTPYDEQFF. The CDR3 region has the DNA TGTGCCTGGAGTTACACAAATCCGCCCAAGACTCTTACTCCCTACGATGAGCAGTTCTTC.

The chain employs TRBV5-1 and TRBJ2-5; the D is unclear. This CDR3 region has 13 residues. V was clipped by 4 bases and J by 5 bases, with 12 bases between them. The germline V gene has CDR1 SGHRS and CDR2 YFSETQ. As DNA, the CDR3 is TGCGCCAGCAGCCTATCAGTGGGCGAGACCCAGTACTTC. It translates to CASSLSVGETQYF.

The V and J genes are TRBV6-2 or TRBV6-3 and TRBJ2-3; D gene ambiguous. The germline CDR1 and CDR2 sequences are MNHEY and SVGEGT. There are 13 residues in the CDR3. V lost 2 bases, J lost 4 bases, and 7 bases lay in between. The CDR3 spells CASSYGFADTQYF. The CDR3 DNA reads TGTGCCAGCAGTTACGGGTTCGCAGATACGCAGTATTTT.

This sequence joins TRBV12-3 or TRBV12-4 and TRBJ2-5, with D perhaps TRBD2 (6 bases). Trimming cost V 3 bases and J 0 bases, with 8 bases left between them. The CDR3 length is 14 residues. The CDR3 DNA sequence: TGTGCCAGCAGTTTGGGACTTCACCAAGAGACCCAGTACTTC. It yields the protein CASSLGLHQETQYF.

CDR3 sequence (DNA): TGTGCCACCAGCCGATTATACAATGAGCAGTTCTTC. It encodes CATSRLYNEQFF. The gene calls are TRBV15 and TRBJ2-1, with unresolved D. V lost 5 bases and J lost 4, with 6 bases in between. Germline assignment: CDR1 LNHNV and CDR2 YYDKDF (reference sequence). The CDR3 is 12 amino acids.

This chain connects TRBV6-5 to TRBJ2-3, with TRBD1 identical over 9 bases. The CDR3 totals 16 residues. The trim removed 0 bases at V and 7 bases at J, leaving 8 bases unmatched. The germline V gene encodes CDR1 MNHEY and CDR2 SVGAGI. In nucleotides, the CDR3 is TGTGCCAGCAGTTACTCGACGGGACAGGGCCCAAATACGCAGTATTTT. It specifies CASSYSTGQGPNTQYF.

This chain connects TRBV13 to TRBJ2-5, with D hard to call. CDR3 size: 14 residues. The V and J ends lost 0 bases and 5 bases respectively, with 10 bases between them. Germline CDR1 reads PRHDT; CDR2 reads FYEKMQ (reference sequence). CDR3 DNA: TGTGCCAGCAGCTTAGGGCCAGCCGGGGAGACCCAGTACTTC. Translation: CASSLGPAGETQYF. The variable domain in full, completed from reference TRBV13 and TRBJ2-5, reads AAGVIQSPRHLIKEKRETATLKCYPIPRHDTVYWYQQGPGQDPQFLISFYEKMQSDKGSIPDRFSAQQFSDYHSELNMSSLELGDSALYFCASSLGPAGETQYFGPGTRLLVL.

The J gene is TRBJ2-3, the V gene TRBV9; D not resolved. The CDR3 spans 16 residues. Between the trimmed V and J ends, which lost 0 bases and 2 bases, there was a span of 13 bases. The germline V gene encodes CDR1 SGDLS and CDR2 YYNGEE. The CDR3 loop reads CASSVVDDGITDTQYF. As DNA, the CDR3 is TGTGCCAGCAGCGTAGTAGACGACGGTATCACAGATACGCAGTATTTT.

The J gene is TRBJ2-3, the V gene TRBV4-3; 8 bases are shared with TRBD2. The CDR3 runs 16 residues. V shed 0 bases and J 3 bases; nucleotides not matched to a gene: 5. Germline V lookup: CDR1 LGHNA, CDR2 YSLEER. The CDR3 loop reads CASSQDGGGPTDTQYF. Written as DNA, the CDR3 is TGCGCCAGCAGCCAAGATGGCGGGGGGCCTACAGATACGCAGTATTTT.

This chain links TRBV9 with TRBJ1-1; 10 nucleotides line up with TRBD1. This CDR3 spans 16 amino acids. Germline values: CDR1 SGDLS, CDR2 YYNGEE. Trimming removed 9 bases from V and 3 bases from J; junction bases left unmatched: 14. The CDR3 DNA follows: TGTGCCATAAGCGTAGGAGACAGGGGGCGGGACACTGAAGCTTTCTTT. Translation gives CAISVGDRGRDTEAFF.

J is TRBJ2-1 and V is TRBV5-1, with D possibly TRBD2 on 6 matching bases. This CDR3 spans 14 amino acids. With 6 bases removed from V and 4 bases from J, the gap between germline ends came to 14 bases. The germline V gene encodes CDR1 SGHRS and CDR2 YFSETQ. The CDR3 nucleotides read TGCGCCAGCACCTCTAGCGACCTTTACAATGAGCAGTTCTTC. Its translation: CASTSSDLYNEQFF.

This chain links TRBV6-2 or TRBV6-3 with TRBJ2-1; 7 bases map to TRBD2. Germline V CDR1 and CDR2: MNHEY, SVGEGT. This CDR3 comprises 15 residues. Trimming removed 5 bases from V and 6 bases from J; junction bases left unmatched: 10. DNA for the CDR3: TGTGCCAGCAGTGGCCTTACTGGGGAGGGCAATGAGCAGTTCTTC. This gives the protein CASSGLTGEGNEQFF.

The CDR3 region has the DNA TGTGCCAGCAGCATAAGAGGCGAGGCAGGGAAAGGCTACACCTTC. Its translation is CASSIRGEAGKGYTF. The chain carries TRBV5-4 and TRBJ1-2; tentatively, D is TRBD1 (5 bases). The CDR3 is 15 residues long. Trimming left V 4 bases short and J 8 bases short, with 21 bases between. Germline CDR1 is SGHNT and CDR2 is YYREEE (reference sequence).

V gene TRBV6-5 combines with J gene TRBJ2-3; D might be TRBD2 (5 bases). Trimming cost V 5 bases and J 2 bases, with 14 bases left between them. This CDR3 is 15 amino acids long. Germline-derived CDR1 and CDR2 are MNHEY and SVGAGI. The CDR3: CASSVLDQSTDTQYF. Here the CDR3 DNA reads TGTGCCAGCAGTGTACTAGACCAATCCACAGATACGCAGTATTTT.

The genes are TRBV29-1 and TRBJ1-2; 9 nucleotides line up with TRBD1. In germline, CDR1 is SQVTM, CDR2 ANQGSEA. CDR3 size: 11 residues. With V trimmed by 7 bases and J by 7 bases, 4 bases remained unmatched. CDR3 sequence: CSAKDRGGYTF. CDR3 bases: TGCAGCGCCAAGGACAGGGGTGGCTACACCTTC.

The chain couples TRBV19 to TRBJ2-5, with a weak D call TRBD1 (6 bases). The V and J ends lost 8 bases and 5 bases respectively, with 15 bases between them. There are 13 residues in the CDR3. From germline, CDR1 is LNHDA and CDR2 SQIVND (reference sequence). The CDR3 region is CASFNRERETQYF. The CDR3 nucleotides are TGTGCCAGTTTCAACAGGGAGCGGGAGACCCAGTACTTC.

The chain recombines TRBV5-6 with TRBJ2-7, with a possible D match to TRBD2 (6 bases). The V and J ends lost 4 bases and 4 bases respectively, with 12 bases between them. This CDR3 has 13 amino acids. CDR1 and CDR2 from the germline V gene are SGHDT and YYEEEE. CDR3 region: CASSEGTLYEQYF. In nucleotides, the CDR3 is TGTGCCAGCAGCGAAGGGACTCTTTACGAGCAGTACTTC. The full variable domain, its missing parts supplied by reference TRBV5-6 and TRBJ2-7, is DAGVTQSPTHLIKTRGQQVTLRCSPKSGHDTVSWYQQALGQGPQFIFQYYEEEERQRGNFPDRFSGHQFPNYSSELNVNALLLGDSALYLCASSEGTLYEQYFGPGTRLTVT.

The chain carries TRBV27 and TRBJ2-2; tentatively, D is TRBD1 (6 bases). The V gene's germline CDR1 is MNHEY and CDR2 SMNVEV (reference sequence). This CDR3 is 16 amino acids long. V dropped 5 bases and J dropped 6 bases, with 19 bases sitting between them. CDR3 DNA: TGTGCCAGCAGTCCAAGTCAGGGGTCGAGACCCGGGGAGCTGTTTTTT. Protein: CASSPSQGSRPGELFF.

This sequence joins TRBV3-1 and TRBJ2-7; either TRBD1 or TRBD2 may fit D (6 bases each). The ends were cut back, 3 bases at V and 5 bases at J, with 11 bases in the middle. CDR1 is LGHDT, CDR2 YNNKEL, per germline (reference sequence). CDR3 size: 13 residues. CDR3 sequence reads: CASSHAGEDEQYF. The DNA of the CDR3 is TGTGCCAGCAGCCACGCAGGGGAGGACGAGCAGTACTTC.